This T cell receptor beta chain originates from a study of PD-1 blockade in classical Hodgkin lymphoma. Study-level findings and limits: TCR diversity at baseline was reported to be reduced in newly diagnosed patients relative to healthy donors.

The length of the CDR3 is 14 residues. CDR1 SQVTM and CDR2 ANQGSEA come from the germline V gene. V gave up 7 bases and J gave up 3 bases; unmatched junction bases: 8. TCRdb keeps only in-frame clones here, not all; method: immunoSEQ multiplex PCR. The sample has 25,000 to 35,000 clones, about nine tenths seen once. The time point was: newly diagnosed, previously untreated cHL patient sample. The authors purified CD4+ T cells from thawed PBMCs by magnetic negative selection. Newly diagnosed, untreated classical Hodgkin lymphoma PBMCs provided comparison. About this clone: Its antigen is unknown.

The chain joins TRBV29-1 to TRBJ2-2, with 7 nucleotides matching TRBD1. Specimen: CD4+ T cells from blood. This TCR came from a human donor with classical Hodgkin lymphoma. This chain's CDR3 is CSADGDRDTGELFF. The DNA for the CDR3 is TGCAGCGCCGACGGGGACAGAGACACCGGGGAGCTGTTTTTT.